Listed below are T cell receptor beta chains from one sample, sequenced in a study of identifying expanded T cells in peripheral blood. Profiling relied on immunoSEQ multiplex PCR, and the TCRdb table lists in-frame clones only, not all of them. The sample holds some 93,000 clones, 88% seen once. The specimen sequenced was blood. The receptors shown here come from a person between 18 and 75 years old in good health. CDR3s include the opening cysteine and the closing phenylalanine or tryptophan.

CDR3: CASSYSSTGELFF
length: 13
J: TRBJ2-2
V: TRBV6-6

CDR3: CSASLVNEQFF
length: 11
J: TRBJ2-1
V: TRBV20-1

CDR3: CAWSQAVKGNEAFF
length: 14
J: TRBJ1-1
V: TRBV30

CDR3: CASRETGGNNSPLHF
length: 15
J: TRBJ1-6
V: TRBV6-4

CDR3: CASSYEQFF
length: 9
J: TRBJ2-1
V: TRBV28

CDR3: CASSLAGTVNQPQHF
length: 15
J: TRBJ1-5
V: TRBV5-1

CDR3: CAWSVTGELFF
length: 11
J: TRBJ2-2
V: TRBV30

CDR3: CASSQDLLYTGELFF
length: 15
J: TRBJ2-2
V: TRBV4-3

CDR3: CASSLGGASNQPQHF
length: 15
J: TRBJ1-5
V: TRBV5-1

CDR3: CASSEGTRVADTQYF
length: 15
J: TRBJ2-3
V: TRBV6-4

CDR3: CASSYRGTGLGREQYF
length: 16
J: TRBJ2-7
V: TRBV6-5

CDR3: CASSEGGGHETQYF
length: 14
J: TRBJ2-5
V: TRBV6-1

CDR3: CASRPTDRAHQPQHF
length: 15
J: TRBJ1-5
V: TRBV28

CDR3: CATAGQGSYEQYF
length: 13
J: TRBJ2-7
V: TRBV2

CDR3: CASSKGGGPSGNTIYF
length: 16
J: TRBJ1-3
V: TRBV21-1

CDR3: CASSRGSYGYTF
length: 12
J: TRBJ1-2
V: TRBV4-1

CDR3: CASSLSFTGTDTQYF
length: 15
J: TRBJ2-3
V: TRBV7-2

CDR3: CASSLGGNTGELFF
length: 14
J: TRBJ2-2
V: TRBV2

CDR3: CASSPGTGALWAEAFF
length: 16
J: TRBJ1-1
V: TRBV5-5

CDR3: CASSPIRYEQYF
length: 12
J: TRBJ2-7
V: TRBV13

CDR3: CASSQETVPNYGYTF
length: 15
J: TRBJ1-2
V: TRBV4-2

CDR3: CASSHVGPGWNTEAFF
length: 16
J: TRBJ1-1
V: TRBV4-3

CDR3: CASSPTPSGTGNYGYTF
length: 17
J: TRBJ1-2
V: TRBV27

CDR3: CSVESGSHKQYF
length: 12
J: TRBJ2-7
V: TRBV29-1

CDR3: CASSFGLAGAPEQFF
length: 15
J: TRBJ2-1
V: TRBV7-2

CDR3: CASSRHNEQFF
length: 11
J: TRBJ2-1
V: TRBV6-1

CDR3: CASDPGQGPRGEQYF
length: 15
J: TRBJ2-7
V: TRBV28

CDR3: CASSTRSGVPPHYEQYF
length: 17
J: TRBJ2-7
V: TRBV11-2

CDR3: CASSQDDSRNQPQHF
length: 15
J: TRBJ1-5
V: TRBV4-3

CDR3: CSVVWTSGGSSYNEQFF
length: 17
J: TRBJ2-1
V: TRBV29-1

CDR3: CAISDHRQGDQETQYF
length: 16
J: TRBJ2-5
V: TRBV10-3

CDR3: CASSGGQGQPQHF
length: 13
J: TRBJ1-5
V: TRBV6-1

CDR3: CASSQDSGTGGIEAFF
length: 16
J: TRBJ1-1
V: TRBV4-1

CDR3: CASSFLAGGGTDTQYF
length: 16
J: TRBJ2-3
V: TRBV5-6

CDR3: CASSLIEGADTQYF
length: 14
J: TRBJ2-3
V: TRBV7-9

CDR3: CASSESGWGSLSF
length: 13
J: TRBJ1-2
V: TRBV6-1

CDR3: CASRETDMHPPLHF
length: 14
J: TRBJ1-6
V: TRBV2

CDR3: CASSLDPRSNGELFF
length: 15
J: TRBJ2-2
V: TRBV11-2

CDR3: CASSLTGGETQYF
length: 13
J: TRBJ2-5
V: TRBV5-4

CDR3: CASSQVSSYEQYF
length: 13
J: TRBJ2-7
V: TRBV14

CDR3: CSVGESTYEQYF
length: 12
J: TRBJ2-7
V: TRBV29-1

CDR3: CAWSVEGWRNIQYF
length: 14
J: TRBJ2-4
V: TRBV30

CDR3: CASLSDRLTGELFF
length: 14
J: TRBJ2-2
V: TRBV2

CDR3: CASSLGPKGGAFTDTQYF
length: 18
J: TRBJ2-3
V: TRBV28

CDR3: CASRRQGSNQPQHF
length: 14
J: TRBJ1-5
V: TRBV4-1

CDR3: CASSGQGIGELFF
length: 13
J: TRBJ2-2
V: TRBV6-1

CDR3: CASSEFGDRNTEAFF
length: 15
J: TRBJ1-1
V: TRBV6-1

CDR3: CASSGKATGELFF
length: 13
J: TRBJ2-2
V: TRBV6-5

CDR3: CASSGITNYGYTF
length: 13
J: TRBJ1-2
V: TRBV9

CDR3: CASSKLRFFWVECREGLHEQYF
length: 22
J: TRBJ2-7
V: TRBV21-1

CDR3: CASSPTGPRDIQYF
length: 14
J: TRBJ2-4
V: TRBV28

CDR3: CASSRGAGSGYEQYF
length: 15
J: TRBJ2-7
V: TRBV9

CDR3: CASSPQLAGGETQYF
length: 15
J: TRBJ2-5
V: TRBV5-1

CDR3: CASSESGEYQETQYF
length: 15
J: TRBJ2-5
V: TRBV10-2